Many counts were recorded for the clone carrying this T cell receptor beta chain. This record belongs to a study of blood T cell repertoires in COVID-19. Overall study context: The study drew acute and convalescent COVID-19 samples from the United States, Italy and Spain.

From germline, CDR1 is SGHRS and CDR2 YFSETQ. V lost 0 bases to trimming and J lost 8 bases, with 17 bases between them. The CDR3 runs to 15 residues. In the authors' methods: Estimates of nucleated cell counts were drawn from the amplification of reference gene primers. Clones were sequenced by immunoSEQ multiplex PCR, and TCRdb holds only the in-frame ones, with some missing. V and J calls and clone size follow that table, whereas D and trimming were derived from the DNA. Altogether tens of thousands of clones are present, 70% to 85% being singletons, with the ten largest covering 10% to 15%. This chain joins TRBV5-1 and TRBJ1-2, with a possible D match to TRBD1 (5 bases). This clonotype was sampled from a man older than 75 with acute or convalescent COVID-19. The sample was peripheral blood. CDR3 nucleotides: TGCGCCAGCAGCTTGGTAGGGCAAGGGGCTCACGGCTACACCTTC. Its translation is CASSLVGQGAHGYTF.